The clone carrying this T cell receptor beta chain was seen a few times. These data originate in a study of T cell responses to AZD1222 COVID-19 vaccine. CDR3 size: 15 residues. Per the germline V gene, CDR1 is SGDLS and CDR2 is YYNGEE. With 1 base removed from V and 6 bases from J, the gap between germline ends came to 14 bases. Sequencing was performed with immunoSEQ multiplex PCR; in TCRdb, only in-frame clones are kept and a portion is missing. The top ten clones hold about 14% of a sample with roughly 120,000 clones, about 90% of them seen once. This receptor was obtained from an adult in good health. The source was peripheral blood, collected on day 0 of AZD1222 vaccination. The rearrangement uses TRBV9 and TRBJ2-1; D may correspond to TRBD1 or TRBD2 (5 bases each). CDR3 in DNA: TGTGCCAGCAGCGTATTCGGGGCAGCTGGCAATGAGCAGTTCTTC. This codes for CASSVFGAAGNEQFF.